Listed here are 5 T cell receptor beta chains from one sample, sequenced in a study of T cell clonotyping in hematopoietic cell transplantation. Described time point: recipient sample about 28 days before transplant, after cytoreduction. Sequenced by immunoSEQ multiplex PCR; TCRdb stores in-frame clones only, minus some. The sample lists about 76,000 clones, 95% to 97% occurring once. This material consisted of peripheral blood mononuclear cells, taken before stem cell transplant. These receptors were obtained from a woman aged 45-59 years with acute myeloid leukemia. Some clones in this sample may be carry-over from other donors' samples.

This sequence joins TRBV2 and TRBJ1-2; D is unresolved. The CDR3 is 13 amino acids. CDR1 and CDR2 from the germline V gene are SNHLY and FYNNEI. Trimming took 7 bases from V and 4 from J, leaving 13 bases between them. This CDR3 is CASTGQMTYGYTF. The CDR3 coding sequence is TGTGCCAGCACTGGGCAGATGACCTATGGCTACACCTTC.

This rearrangement joins TRBV19 to TRBJ1-3; no firm D call. There are 14 residues in the CDR3. V was trimmed by 6 bases and J by 3 bases, leaving 12 bases between them. Germline V gene lookup returns CDR1 LNHDA and CDR2 SQIVND (reference sequence). CDR3 nucleotide sequence: TGTGCCAGTAGGGTTCAGAGAGATGGAAACACCATATATTTT. It specifies CASRVQRDGNTIYF. The whole variable domain, filled in from reference TRBV19 and TRBJ1-3, reads DGGITQSPKYLFRKEGQNVTLSCEQNLNHDAMYWYRQDPGQGLRLIYYSQIVNDFQKGDIAEGYSVSREKKESFPLTVTSAQKNPTAFYLCASRVQRDGNTIYFGEGSWLTVV.

V gene TRBV2 combines with J gene TRBJ2-1; D is unclear. Germline-derived CDR1 and CDR2 are SNHLY and FYNNEI. The CDR3 has 14 residues. V dropped 6 bases and J dropped 7 bases, with 16 bases sitting between them. The CDR3 reads CASSPLSGINEQFF. The CDR3 DNA sequence: TGTGCCAGCAGCCCGCTTTCAGGTATTAATGAGCAGTTCTTC.

V is TRBV29-1 and J is TRBJ2-7; D is unresolved. CDR1 and CDR2 from the germline V gene are SQVTM and ANQGSEA. The CDR3 extends over 11 amino acids. V gave up 5 bases and J gave up 3 bases, with 8 bases separating them. The CDR3 reads CSVRGDYEQYF. The CDR3 DNA reads TGCAGCGTTCGCGGTGACTACGAGCAGTACTTC.

This rearrangement joins TRBV6-1 to TRBJ1-5; a weak D match, TRBD1 (6 bases). V was clipped by 0 bases and J by 6 bases, with 15 bases between them. Per germline, CDR1 MNHNS and CDR2 SASEGT. CDR3 length: 16 amino acids. The CDR3 DNA follows: TGTGCCAGCAGTGAAGCGCTCTCGGGGGGCCCTCAGCCCCAGCATTTT. Protein: CASSEALSGGPQPQHF.